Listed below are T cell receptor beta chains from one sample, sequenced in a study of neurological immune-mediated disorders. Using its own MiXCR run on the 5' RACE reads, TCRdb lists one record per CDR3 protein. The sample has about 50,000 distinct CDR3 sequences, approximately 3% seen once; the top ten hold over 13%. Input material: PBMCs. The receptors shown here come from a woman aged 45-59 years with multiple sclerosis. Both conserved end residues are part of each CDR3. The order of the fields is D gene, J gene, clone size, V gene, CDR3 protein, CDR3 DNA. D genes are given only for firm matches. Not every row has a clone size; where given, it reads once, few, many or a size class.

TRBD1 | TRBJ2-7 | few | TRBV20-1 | CSATTGGYEQYF | TGCAGTGCTACGACAGGGGGCTACGAGCAGTACTTC
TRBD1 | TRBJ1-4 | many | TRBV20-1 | CSARVGQSIEKLFF | TGCAGTGCTAGGGTGGGACAGAGTATTGAAAAACTGTTTTTT
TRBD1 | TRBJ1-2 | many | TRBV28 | CASSLSDRGGGYTF | TGTGCCAGCAGTTTATCGGACAGGGGAGGTGGCTACACCTTC
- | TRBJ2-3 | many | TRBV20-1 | CSFLGAGTDTQYF | TGCAGTTTCCTAGGGGCTGGCACAGATACGCAGTATTTT
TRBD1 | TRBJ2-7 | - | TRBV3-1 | CASSYNPGQGSYEQYF | TGTGCCAGCAGTTACAATCCGGGACAGGGCTCCTACGAGCAGTACTTC
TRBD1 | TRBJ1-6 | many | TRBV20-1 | CSAREQGGSYNSPLHF | TGCAGTGCTAGAGAACAGGGGGGATCCTATAATTCACCCCTCCACTTT
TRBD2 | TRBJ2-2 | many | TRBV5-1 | CASSSTSGLGTGELFF | TGCGCCAGCAGCTCTACTAGCGGGTTAGGCACCGGGGAGCTGTTTTTT
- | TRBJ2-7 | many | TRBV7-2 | CASSLETVYEQYF | TGTGCCAGCAGCTTAGAGACCGTGTACGAGCAGTACTTC
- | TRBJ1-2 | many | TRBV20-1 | CSVHRDNGYTF | TGCAGTGTCCACAGGGATAATGGCTACACCTTC
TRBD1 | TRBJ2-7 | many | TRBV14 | CASSLDRETYEQYF | TGTGCCAGCAGCCTAGACAGGGAGACCTACGAGCAGTACTTC
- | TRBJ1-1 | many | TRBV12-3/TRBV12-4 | CASSLAENTEAFF | TGTGCCAGCAGCCTAGCCGAGAACACTGAAGCTTTCTTT
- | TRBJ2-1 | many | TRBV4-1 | CASSIRDSTYNEQFF | TGCGCCAGCAGCATCCGGGACTCAACCTACAATGAGCAGTTCTTC
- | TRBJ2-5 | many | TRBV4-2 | CASSLGKQETQYF | TGTGCCAGCAGCCTCGGGAAACAAGAGACCCAGTACTTC
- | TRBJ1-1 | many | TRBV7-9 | CASSLPGQIGNTEAFF | TGTGCCAGCAGCTTACCCGGGCAGATCGGAAACACTGAAGCTTTCTTT
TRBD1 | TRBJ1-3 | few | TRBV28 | CASSQTGGASGKNIYF | TGTGCCAGCAGCCAAACAGGGGGCGCGTCCGGAAAAAACATATATTTT
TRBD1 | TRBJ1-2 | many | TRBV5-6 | CASSLGQGDGYTF | TGTGCCAGCAGCTTGGGGCAGGGGGATGGCTACACCTTC
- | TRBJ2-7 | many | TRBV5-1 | CASSLLTGRGIYEQYF | TGCGCCAGCAGCTTGCTAACAGGGAGAGGTATCTACGAGCAGTACTTC
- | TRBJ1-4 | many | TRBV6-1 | CASIGDTRNLINEKLFF | TGTGCCAGCATTGGGGACACCCGAAACCTAATTAATGAAAAACTGTTTTTT
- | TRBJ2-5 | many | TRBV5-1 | CASSSSTVQETQYF | TGCGCCAGCAGCTCATCGACGGTACAAGAGACCCAGTACTTC
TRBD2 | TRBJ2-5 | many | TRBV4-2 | CASSQKGLAEETQYF | TGTGCCAGCAGCCAAAAGGGACTAGCGGAAGAGACCCAGTACTTC
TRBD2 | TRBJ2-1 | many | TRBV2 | CASRQLAGPYNEQFF | TGTGCCAGCAGGCAACTAGCGGGACCGTACAATGAGCAGTTCTTC
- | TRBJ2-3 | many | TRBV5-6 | CASSLGQIRTDTQYF | TGTGCCAGCAGCTTGGGACAGATTCGCACAGATACGCAGTATTTT
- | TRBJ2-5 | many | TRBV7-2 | CASSPVWGAGETQYF | TGTGCCAGCAGCCCAGTATGGGGGGCGGGAGAGACCCAGTACTTC
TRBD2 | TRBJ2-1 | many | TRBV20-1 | CSAREVGEGLYNEQFF | TGCAGTGCTAGGGAGGTGGGGGAGGGCCTTTACAATGAGCAGTTCTTC